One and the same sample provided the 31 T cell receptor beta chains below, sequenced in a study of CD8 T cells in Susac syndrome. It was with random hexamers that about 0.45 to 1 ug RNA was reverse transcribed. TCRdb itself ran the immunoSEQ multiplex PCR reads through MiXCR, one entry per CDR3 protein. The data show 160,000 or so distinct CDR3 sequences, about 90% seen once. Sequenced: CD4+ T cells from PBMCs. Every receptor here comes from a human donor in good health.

CDR3 coding DNA: TGTGCCAGCAGTCCTATTAGCGGGAGGTCCCGAGAGACCCAGTACTTC. As protein: CASSPISGRSRETQYF. The chain uses TRBV28 and TRBJ2-5; 10 bases agree with TRBD2. Germline V gene lookup returns CDR1 MDHEN and CDR2 SYDVKM. Losses at the gene ends were 5 bases for V and 4 bases for J; bases not matched to a gene: 10. The CDR3 sequence is 16 residues long.

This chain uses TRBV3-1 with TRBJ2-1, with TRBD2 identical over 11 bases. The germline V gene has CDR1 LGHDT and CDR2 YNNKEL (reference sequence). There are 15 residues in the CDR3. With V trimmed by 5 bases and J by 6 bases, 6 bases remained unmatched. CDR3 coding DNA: TGTGCCAGCAGCTCCCGACTAGCGGGACTCAATGAGCAGTTCTTC. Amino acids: CASSSRLAGLNEQFF.

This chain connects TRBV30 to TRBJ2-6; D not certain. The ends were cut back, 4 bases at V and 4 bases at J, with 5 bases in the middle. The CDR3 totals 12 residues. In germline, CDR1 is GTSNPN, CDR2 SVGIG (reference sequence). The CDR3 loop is CAWTVGANVLTF. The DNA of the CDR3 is TGTGCCTGGACGGTAGGGGCCAACGTCCTGACTTTC.

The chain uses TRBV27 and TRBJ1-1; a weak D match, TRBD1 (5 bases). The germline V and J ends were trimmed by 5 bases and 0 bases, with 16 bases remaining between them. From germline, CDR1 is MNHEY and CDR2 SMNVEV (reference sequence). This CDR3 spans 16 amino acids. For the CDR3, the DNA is TGTGCCAGCAGTCCGGCACGACAGTACATGAACACTGAAGCTTTCTTT. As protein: CASSPARQYMNTEAFF.

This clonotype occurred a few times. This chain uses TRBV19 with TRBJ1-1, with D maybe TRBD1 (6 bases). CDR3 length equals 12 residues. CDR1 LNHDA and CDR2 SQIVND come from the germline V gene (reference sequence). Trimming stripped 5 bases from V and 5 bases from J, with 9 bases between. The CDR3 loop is CASSVGGTEAFF. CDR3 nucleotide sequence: TGTGCCAGTAGTGTAGGGGGGACTGAAGCTTTCTTT. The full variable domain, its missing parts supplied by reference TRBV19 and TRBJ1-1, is DGGITQSPKYLFRKEGQNVTLSCEQNLNHDAMYWYRQDPGQGLRLIYYSQIVNDFQKGDIAEGYSVSREKKESFPLTVTSAQKNPTAFYLCASSVGGTEAFFGQGTRLTVV.

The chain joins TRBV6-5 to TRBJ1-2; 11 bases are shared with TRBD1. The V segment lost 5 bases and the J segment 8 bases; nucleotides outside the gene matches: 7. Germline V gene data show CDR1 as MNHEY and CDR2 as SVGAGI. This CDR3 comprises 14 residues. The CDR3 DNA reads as TGTGCCAGCAGTCCAGGACAGGGGGCGCGGGGCTACACCTTC. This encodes CASSPGQGARGYTF.

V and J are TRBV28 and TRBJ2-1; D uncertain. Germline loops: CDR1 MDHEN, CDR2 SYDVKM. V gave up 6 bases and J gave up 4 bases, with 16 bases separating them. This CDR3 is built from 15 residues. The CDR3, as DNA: TGTGCCAGCAGCCCAGTCCGGGCTTATTACAATGAGCAGTTCTTC. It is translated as CASSPVRAYYNEQFF. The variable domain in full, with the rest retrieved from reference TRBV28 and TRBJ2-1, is DVKVTQSSRYLVKRTGEKVFLECVQDMDHENMFWYRQDPGLGLRLIYFSYDVKMKEKGDIPEGYSVSREKKERFSLILESASTNQTSMYLCASSPVRAYYNEQFFGPGTRLTVL.

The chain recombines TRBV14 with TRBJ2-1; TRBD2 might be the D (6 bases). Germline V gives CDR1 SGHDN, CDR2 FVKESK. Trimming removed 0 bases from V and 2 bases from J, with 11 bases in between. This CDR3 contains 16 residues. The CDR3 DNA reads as TGTGCCAGCAGCCAAGAATTTCGGACTACCTACAATGAGCAGTTCTTC. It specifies CASSQEFRTTYNEQFF.

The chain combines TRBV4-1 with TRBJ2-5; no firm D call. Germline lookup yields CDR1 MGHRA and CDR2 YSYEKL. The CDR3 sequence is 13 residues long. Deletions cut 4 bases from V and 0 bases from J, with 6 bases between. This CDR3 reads CASSRWDQETQYF. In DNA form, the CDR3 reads TGCGCCAGCAGCCGGTGGGACCAAGAGACCCAGTACTTC.

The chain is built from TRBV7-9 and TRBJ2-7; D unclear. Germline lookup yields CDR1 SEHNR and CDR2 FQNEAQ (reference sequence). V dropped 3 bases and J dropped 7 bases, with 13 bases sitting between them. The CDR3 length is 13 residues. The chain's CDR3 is CASSFVSRGEQYF. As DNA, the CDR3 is TGTGCCAGCAGCTTTGTGTCCCGTGGTGAGCAGTACTTC.

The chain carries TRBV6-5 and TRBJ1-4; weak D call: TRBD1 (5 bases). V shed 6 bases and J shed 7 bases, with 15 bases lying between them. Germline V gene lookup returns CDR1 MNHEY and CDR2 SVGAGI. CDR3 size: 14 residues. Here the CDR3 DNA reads TGTGCCAGCAGACAACGTGGGGCAGGTGAAAAACTGTTTTTT. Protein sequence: CASRQRGAGEKLFF.

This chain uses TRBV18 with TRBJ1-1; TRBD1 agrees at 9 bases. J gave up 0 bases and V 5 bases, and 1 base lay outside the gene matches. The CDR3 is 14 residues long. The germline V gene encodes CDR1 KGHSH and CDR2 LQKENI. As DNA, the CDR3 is TGTGCCAGCTCAGGACAGGGGATGAACACTGAAGCTTTCTTT. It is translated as CASSGQGMNTEAFF. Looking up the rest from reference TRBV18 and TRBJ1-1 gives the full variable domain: NAGVMQNPRHLVRRRGQEARLRCSPMKGHSHVYWYRQLPEEGLKFMVYLQKENIIDESGMPKERFSAEFPKEGPSILRIQQVVRGDSAAYFCASSGQGMNTEAFFGQGTRLTVV.

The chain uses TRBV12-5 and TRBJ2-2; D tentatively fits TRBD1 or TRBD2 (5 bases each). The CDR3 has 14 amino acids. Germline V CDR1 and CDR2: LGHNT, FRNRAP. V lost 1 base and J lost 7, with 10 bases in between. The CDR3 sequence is CASGLGSGGGELFF. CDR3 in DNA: TGTGCTAGTGGTTTGGGGAGTGGGGGCGGGGAGCTGTTTTTT.

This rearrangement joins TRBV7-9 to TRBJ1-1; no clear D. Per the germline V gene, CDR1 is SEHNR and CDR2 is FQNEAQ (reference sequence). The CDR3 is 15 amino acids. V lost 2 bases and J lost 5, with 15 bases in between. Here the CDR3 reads CASSLYSGSATEAFF. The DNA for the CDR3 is TGTGCCAGCAGCTTATATTCGGGATCTGCGACTGAAGCTTTCTTT.

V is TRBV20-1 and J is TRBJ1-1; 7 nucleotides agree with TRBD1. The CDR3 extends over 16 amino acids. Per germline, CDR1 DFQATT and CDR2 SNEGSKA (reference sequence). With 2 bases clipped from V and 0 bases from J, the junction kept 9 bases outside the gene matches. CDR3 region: CSARRKGGQVNTEAFF. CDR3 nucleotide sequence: TGCAGTGCTAGACGAAAGGGAGGACAGGTGAACACTGAAGCTTTCTTT.

CDR3 bases: TGCAGTGCTAGAGTTACGGGGGGCACCTACGAGCAGTACTTC. Encoded protein: CSARVTGGTYEQYF. The gene calls are TRBV20-1 and TRBJ2-7, with a possible D match to TRBD2 (7 bases). CDR3 length equals 14 residues. The germline CDR1 and CDR2 sequences are DFQATT and SNEGSKA (reference sequence). V lost 1 base, J lost 2 bases, and 12 bases lay in between.

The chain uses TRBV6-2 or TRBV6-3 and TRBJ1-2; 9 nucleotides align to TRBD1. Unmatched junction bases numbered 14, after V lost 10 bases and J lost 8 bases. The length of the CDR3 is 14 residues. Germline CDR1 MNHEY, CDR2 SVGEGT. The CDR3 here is CATQLPGTGFGYTF. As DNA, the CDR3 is TGTGCCACCCAGTTACCCGGGACAGGGTTCGGCTACACCTTC.

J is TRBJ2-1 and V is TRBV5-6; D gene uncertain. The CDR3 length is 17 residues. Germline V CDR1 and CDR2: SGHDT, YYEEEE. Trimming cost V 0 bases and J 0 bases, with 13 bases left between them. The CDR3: CASSLVGPPSSYNEQFF. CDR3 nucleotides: TGTGCCAGCAGCTTGGTGGGCCCACCGAGCTCCTACAATGAGCAGTTCTTC. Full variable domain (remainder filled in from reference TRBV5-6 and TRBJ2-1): DAGVTQSPTHLIKTRGQQVTLRCSPKSGHDTVSWYQQALGQGPQFIFQYYEEEERQRGNFPDRFSGHQFPNYSSELNVNALLLGDSALYLCASSLVGPPSSYNEQFFGPGTRLTVL.

CDR3 loop: CSAPGLAGGLAQYF. In DNA form, the CDR3 reads TGCAGTGCTCCGGGACTAGCGGGAGGTTTGGCCCAGTACTTC. V usage is TRBV20-1 and J usage is TRBJ2-5; TRBD2 matches 15 bases. With V trimmed by 5 bases and J by 9 bases, 7 bases remained unmatched. The CDR3 is made up of 14 amino acids. The germline gives CDR1 DFQATT, CDR2 SNEGSKA (reference sequence).

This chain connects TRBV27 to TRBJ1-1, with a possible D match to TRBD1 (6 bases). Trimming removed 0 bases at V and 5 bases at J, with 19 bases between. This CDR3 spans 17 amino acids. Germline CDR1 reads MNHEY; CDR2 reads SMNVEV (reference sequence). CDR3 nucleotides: TGTGCCAGCAGTTTATCAAACAGGGAAGGGAGATGGACTGAAGCTTTCTTT. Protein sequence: CASSLSNREGRWTEAFF.

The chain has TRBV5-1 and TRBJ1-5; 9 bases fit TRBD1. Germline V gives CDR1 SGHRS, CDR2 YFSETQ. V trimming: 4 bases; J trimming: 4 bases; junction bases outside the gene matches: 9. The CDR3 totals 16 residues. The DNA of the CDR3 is TGCGCCAGCAGCCCCTCGGGGACAGGGAGGAATCAGCCCCAGCATTTT. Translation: CASSPSGTGRNQPQHF.

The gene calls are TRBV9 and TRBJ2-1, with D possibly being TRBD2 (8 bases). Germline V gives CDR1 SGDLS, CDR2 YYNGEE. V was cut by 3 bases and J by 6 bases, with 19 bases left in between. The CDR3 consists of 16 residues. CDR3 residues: CASSAGGGLAGNEQFF. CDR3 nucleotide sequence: TGTGCCAGCAGCGCAGGGGGGGGGCTAGCGGGCAATGAGCAGTTCTTC.

The CDR3 nucleotides are TGTGCCAGCAGTCAAGTGACAGGAGCCAAAAACATTCAGTACTTC. Its protein product is CASSQVTGAKNIQYF. This rearrangement joins TRBV28 to TRBJ2-4; a possible D gene is TRBD1 (6 bases). Trimming left V 5 bases short and J 0 bases short, with 11 bases between. The germline V gene has CDR1 MDHEN and CDR2 SYDVKM. This CDR3 has 15 residues. Filled out from reference TRBV28 and TRBJ2-4, the complete variable domain reads DVKVTQSSRYLVKRTGEKVFLECVQDMDHENMFWYRQDPGLGLRLIYFSYDVKMKEKGDIPEGYSVSREKKERFSLILESASTNQTSMYLCASSQVTGAKNIQYFGAGTRLSVL.

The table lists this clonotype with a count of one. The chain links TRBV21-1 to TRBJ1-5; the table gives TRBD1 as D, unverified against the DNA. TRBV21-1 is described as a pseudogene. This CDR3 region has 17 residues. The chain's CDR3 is CASSKGADRNSNQPQHF. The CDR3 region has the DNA TGTGCCAGCAGCAAAGGGGCGGACAGGAACTCAAATCAGCCCCAGCATTTT.

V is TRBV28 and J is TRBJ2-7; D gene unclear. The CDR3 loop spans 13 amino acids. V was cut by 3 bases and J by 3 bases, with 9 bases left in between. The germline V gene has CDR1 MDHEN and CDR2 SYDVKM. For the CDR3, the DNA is TGTGCCAGCAGTTTTGCCCTAAACTACGAGCAGTACTTC. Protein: CASSFALNYEQYF.

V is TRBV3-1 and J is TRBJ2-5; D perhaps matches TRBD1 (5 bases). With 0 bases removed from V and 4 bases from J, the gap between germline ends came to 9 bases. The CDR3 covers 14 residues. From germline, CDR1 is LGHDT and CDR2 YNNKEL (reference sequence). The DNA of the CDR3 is TGTGCCAGCAGCCAAGATGACAGTGGAGAGACCCAGTACTTC. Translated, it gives CASSQDDSGETQYF.

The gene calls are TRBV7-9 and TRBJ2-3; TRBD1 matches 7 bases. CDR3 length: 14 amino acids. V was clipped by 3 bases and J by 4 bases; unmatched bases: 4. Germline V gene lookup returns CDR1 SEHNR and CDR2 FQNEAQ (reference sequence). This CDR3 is CASSLATGADTQYF. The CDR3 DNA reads TGTGCCAGCAGCTTGGCCACAGGGGCAGATACGCAGTATTTT.

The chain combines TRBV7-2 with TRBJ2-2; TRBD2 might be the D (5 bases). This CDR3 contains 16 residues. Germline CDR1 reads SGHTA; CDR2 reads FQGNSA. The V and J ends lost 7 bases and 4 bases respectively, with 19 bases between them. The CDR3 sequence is CASTPHLGVITGELFF. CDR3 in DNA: TGTGCCAGCACCCCACACTTGGGAGTGATCACCGGGGAGCTGTTTTTT.

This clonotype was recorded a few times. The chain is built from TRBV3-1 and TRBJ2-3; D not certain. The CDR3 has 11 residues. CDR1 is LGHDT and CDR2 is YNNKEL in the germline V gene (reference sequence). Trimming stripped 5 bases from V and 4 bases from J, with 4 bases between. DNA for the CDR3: TGTGCCAGCAGCTTTTCAGATACGCAGTATTTT. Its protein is CASSFSDTQYF.

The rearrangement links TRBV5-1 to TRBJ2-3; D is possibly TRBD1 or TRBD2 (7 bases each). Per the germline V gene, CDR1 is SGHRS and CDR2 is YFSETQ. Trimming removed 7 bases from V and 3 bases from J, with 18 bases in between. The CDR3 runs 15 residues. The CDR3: CASGQGGAQTDTQYF. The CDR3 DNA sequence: TGCGCCAGCGGTCAGGGGGGGGCCCAGACAGATACGCAGTATTTT.

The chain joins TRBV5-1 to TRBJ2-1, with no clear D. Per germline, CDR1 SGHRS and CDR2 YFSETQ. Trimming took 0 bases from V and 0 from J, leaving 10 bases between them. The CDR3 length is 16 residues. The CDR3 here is CASSLEPRSSYNEQFF. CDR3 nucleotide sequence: TGCGCCAGCAGCTTGGAACCGAGGTCCTCCTACAATGAGCAGTTCTTC.